This TCR beta chain was sequenced for a study of neurological immune-mediated disorders. This clonotype was counted a few times. Template-switch 5'RACE cDNA synthesis added a 10-nucleotide unique molecular identifier. TCRdb re-called the 5' RACE reads through MiXCR, storing one row per CDR3 protein. The sample lists 75,000 to 85,000 distinct CDR3 sequences, 15% to 20% occurring once. CDR3 size: 14 residues. Trimming stripped 3 bases from V and 3 bases from J, with 11 bases between. Germline V gene lookup returns CDR1 SGDLS and CDR2 YYNGEE. Specimen: PBMCs. The V and J genes are TRBV9 and TRBJ2-3; D unresolved. The source of this sequence is a woman between 35 and 50 years old in good health. The CDR3 DNA is TGTGCCAGCAGCGATCATACCCCGACAGATACGCAGTATTTT. Protein product: CASSDHTPTDTQYF.